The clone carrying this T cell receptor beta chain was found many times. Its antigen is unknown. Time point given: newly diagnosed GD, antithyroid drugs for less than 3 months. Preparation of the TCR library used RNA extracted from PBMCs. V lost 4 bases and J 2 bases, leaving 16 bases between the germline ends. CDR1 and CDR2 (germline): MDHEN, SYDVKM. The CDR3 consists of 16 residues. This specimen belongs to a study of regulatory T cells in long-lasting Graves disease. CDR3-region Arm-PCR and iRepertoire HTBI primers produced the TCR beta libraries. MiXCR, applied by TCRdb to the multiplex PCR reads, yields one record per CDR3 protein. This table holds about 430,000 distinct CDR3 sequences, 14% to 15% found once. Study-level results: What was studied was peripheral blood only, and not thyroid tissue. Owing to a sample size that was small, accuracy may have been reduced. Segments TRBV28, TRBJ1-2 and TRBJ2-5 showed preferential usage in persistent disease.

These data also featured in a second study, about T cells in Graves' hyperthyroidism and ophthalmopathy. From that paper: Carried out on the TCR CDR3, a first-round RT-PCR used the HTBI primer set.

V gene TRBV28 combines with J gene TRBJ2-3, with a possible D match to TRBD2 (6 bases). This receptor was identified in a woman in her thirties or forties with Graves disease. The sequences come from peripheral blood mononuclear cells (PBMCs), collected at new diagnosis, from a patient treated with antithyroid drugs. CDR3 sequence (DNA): TGTGCCAGCAGTTCCTATAGCGGCACCCACACAGATACGCAGTATTTT. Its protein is CASSSYSGTHTDTQYF.